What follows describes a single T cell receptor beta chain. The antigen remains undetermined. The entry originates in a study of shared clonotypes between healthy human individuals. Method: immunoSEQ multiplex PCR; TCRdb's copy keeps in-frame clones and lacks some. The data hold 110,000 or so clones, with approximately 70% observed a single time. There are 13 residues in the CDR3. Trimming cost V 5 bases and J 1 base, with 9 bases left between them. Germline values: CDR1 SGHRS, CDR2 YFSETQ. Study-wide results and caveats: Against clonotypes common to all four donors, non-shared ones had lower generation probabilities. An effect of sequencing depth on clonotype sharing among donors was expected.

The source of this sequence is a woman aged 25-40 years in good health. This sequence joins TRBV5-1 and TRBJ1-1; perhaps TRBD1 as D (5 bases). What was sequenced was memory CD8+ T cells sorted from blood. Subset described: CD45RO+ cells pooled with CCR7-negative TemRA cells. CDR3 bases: TGCGCCAGCAGGACAGAAAGGAACACTGAAGCTTTCTTT. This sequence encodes CASRTERNTEAFF. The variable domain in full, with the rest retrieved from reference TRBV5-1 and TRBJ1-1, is KAGVTQTPRYLIKTRGQQVTLSCSPISGHRSVSWYQQTPGQGLQFLFEYFSETQRNKGNFPGRFSGRQFSNSRSEMNVSTLELGDSALYLCASRTERNTEAFFGQGTRLTVV.